What follows are 2 T cell receptor beta chains derived from one specimen sequenced in a study of blood T cell repertoires in COVID-19. Clones were read by immunoSEQ multiplex PCR, and TCRdb kept only the in-frame ones, dropping some. The data contain around 63,000 clones, just over 85% of them singletons. The material sequenced was peripheral blood. All receptors derive from an elderly woman with active COVID-19.

This clone was seen only once. J is TRBJ2-7 and V is TRBV28; D possibly corresponds to TRBD1 (6 bases). This CDR3 has 16 amino acids. With 1 base removed from V and 0 bases from J, the gap between germline ends came to 13 bases. In germline, CDR1 is MDHEN, CDR2 SYDVKM. The CDR3 coding sequence is TGTGCCAGCAGTTTATACCTGACAGGCTACTCCTACGAGCAGTACTTC. Translating gives CASSLYLTGYSYEQYF.

J is TRBJ2-7 and V is TRBV9; D gene unclear. This CDR3 region has 14 residues. The germline V gene encodes CDR1 SGDLS and CDR2 YYNGEE. The V end lost 4 bases, the J end lost 1 base, and 12 bases lay between the germline ends. DNA for the CDR3: TGTGCCAGCAGCCCCCGGCTAGGTTCCTACGAGCAGTACTTC. Its translation is CASSPRLGSYEQYF.